The next 20 T cell receptor beta chains were all read from a single sample in a study of T cell repertoires in cytomegalovirus infection. TCRdb re-called the reads through MiXCR, storing one row per CDR3 protein. The sample shows around 530,000 distinct CDR3 sequences, around 27% of them seen only once. Sequencing was carried out using PBMCs. These receptors were collected from a human donor in good health (CMV status not recorded). Some clones in this sample may be carry-over from other donors' samples.

This chain joins TRBV6-5 and TRBJ2-6; no clear D gene. The V end lost 0 bases, the J end lost 1 base, and 10 bases lay between the germline ends. The V gene's germline CDR1 is MNHEY and CDR2 SVGAGI. CDR3 size: 17 residues. CDR3 residues: CASSYSPPGSGANVLTF. The DNA for the CDR3 is TGTGCCAGCAGTTACTCCCCACCAGGATCTGGGGCCAACGTCCTGACTTTC.

The gene calls are TRBV12-3 or TRBV12-4 and TRBJ2-3; no definite D call. This CDR3 is built from 16 residues. Deletions cut 2 bases from V and 0 bases from J, with 12 bases between. The CDR3 loop reads CASSLYSRTSTDTQYF. The DNA for the CDR3 is TGTGCCAGCAGTTTATATAGCAGAACTAGCACAGATACGCAGTATTTT.

This clonotype has a handful of counts. The chain carries TRBV10-3 and TRBJ2-7; D gene unclear. The ends were cut back, 3 bases at V and 5 bases at J, with 5 bases in the middle. The CDR3 covers 11 residues. Germline loops: CDR1 ENHRY, CDR2 SYGVKD. The CDR3 protein is CAISDLNEQYF. The CDR3 DNA follows: TGTGCCATCAGTGACCTGAACGAGCAGTACTTC.

The chain recombines TRBV27 with TRBJ1-4; no reliable D call. CDR1 and CDR2 from the germline V gene are MNHEY and SMNVEV (reference sequence). The length of the CDR3 is 9 residues. CDR3 bases: TGTGACCTAGAGGAGGGACTGTTTTTT. The encoded protein is CDLEEGLFF.

This clonotype showed up many times. This chain connects TRBV7-2 to TRBJ1-6, with no clear D. CDR1 is SGHTA and CDR2 is FQGNSA in the germline V gene. Trimming stripped 5 bases from V and 10 bases from J, with 12 bases between. The CDR3 covers 13 residues. The CDR3 DNA reads TGTGCCAGCAGCGTAGTTGTTGGGTCACCCCTCCACTTT. The encoded protein is CASSVVVGSPLHF.

J is TRBJ2-1 and V is TRBV27, with TRBD2 matching over 12 bases. CDR1 and CDR2 from the germline V gene are MNHEY and SMNVEV (reference sequence). J lost 9 bases, V lost 2 bases, and 14 bases had no gene match. This CDR3 contains 18 residues. The CDR3 region has the DNA TGTGCCAGCAGTTTACTTAAACTAGCGGGAGGCCCCCACGGTGAGCAGTTCTTC. Translating it yields CASSLLKLAGGPHGEQFF.

In this sample, this clonotype turned up a few times. The genes are TRBV6-5 and TRBJ2-1, with 9 bases that match TRBD2. The J segment lost 9 bases and the V segment lost 5 bases, leaving 8 bases of the junction unmatched. CDR1 and CDR2 (germline): MNHEY, SVGAGI. The CDR3 runs to 14 residues. The CDR3 nucleotides are TGTGCCAGCAGTCCCACGGGACTAGCTCGTGAGCAGTTCTTC. Residues: CASSPTGLAREQFF.

This clonotype was counted at least ten times. The rearrangement links TRBV11-2 to TRBJ2-3, with D tentatively TRBD1 (6 bases). The ends were cut back, 3 bases at V and 2 bases at J, with 21 bases in the middle. Germline CDR1 reads SGHAT; CDR2 reads FQNNGV. There are 18 residues in the CDR3. The CDR3 DNA reads as TGTGCCAGCAGCTTTTATGGTCAGGACAGTCCATTCACAGATACGCAGTATTTT. Translated, it gives CASSFYGQDSPFTDTQYF.

This clonotype came up many times. The V call is TRBV28, the J call TRBJ2-3, with TRBD2 matching 10 bases. With 5 bases clipped from V and 3 bases from J, the junction kept 2 bases outside the gene matches. CDR1 is MDHEN and CDR2 is SYDVKM in the germline V gene. This CDR3 comprises 14 residues. The CDR3 protein is CASSTLAGTDTQYF. CDR3 DNA: TGTGCCAGCAGTACACTAGCGGGAACAGATACGCAGTATTTT.

In this sample, this clonotype turned up a few times. V is TRBV7-9 and J is TRBJ2-7, with D hard to call. V lost 1 base to trimming and J lost 1 base, with 5 bases between them. This CDR3 contains 13 residues. Looked up from germline, CDR1 is SEHNR and CDR2 is FQNEAQ (reference sequence). CDR3 loop: CASSLEVSYEQYV. CDR3 sequence (DNA): TGTGCCAGCAGCTTAGAGGTATCCTACGAGCAGTACGTC.

The CDR3 spells CASSPSGGPRVETQYF. Here the CDR3 DNA reads TGCGCCAGCAGCCCGTCAGGGGGCCCAAGGGTGGAGACCCAGTACTTC. The chain carries TRBV4-1 and TRBJ2-5, with 8 nucleotides matching TRBD1. The CDR3 has 16 residues. Unmatched junction bases numbered 12, after V lost 4 bases and J lost 5 bases. Looked up from germline, CDR1 is MGHRA and CDR2 is YSYEKL.

The chain has TRBV27 and TRBJ2-7, with D possibly TRBD2 on 5 matching bases. The CDR3 loop spans 15 amino acids. Trimming shortened V by 0 bases and J by 3 bases, and 12 bases separated the two germline ends. Germline CDR1 MNHEY, CDR2 SMNVEV (reference sequence). This CDR3 is CASSLSGGGGYEQYV. CDR3 DNA: TGTGCCAGCAGTTTATCAGGAGGAGGTGGCTACGAGCAGTACGTC.

This clonotype came up a few times. The chain recombines TRBV30 with TRBJ1-1, with unresolved D. V lost 4 bases to trimming and J lost 2 bases, with 20 bases between them. This CDR3 is 16 amino acids long. Per the germline V gene, CDR1 is GTSNPN and CDR2 is SVGIG (reference sequence). The CDR3 DNA reads TGTGCCTGGACGGGCCTTTCTACTTCGAGAAACACTGAAGCTTTCTTT. Protein product: CAWTGLSTSRNTEAFF.

J is TRBJ2-7 and V is TRBV12-3 or TRBV12-4; D unresolved. This CDR3 comprises 12 residues. V shed 4 bases and J shed 4 bases, with 8 bases lying between them. The DNA for the CDR3 is TGTGCCAGCAGTTACGGAATGTACGAGCAGTACTTC. Translated: CASSYGMYEQYF.

The chain links TRBV11-3 to TRBJ2-1, with D uncertain. The CDR3 has 13 residues. Trimming took 3 bases from V and 10 from J, leaving 13 bases between them. CDR1 and CDR2 from the germline V gene are SGHNT and YENEEA. The CDR3 sequence: CASSFGHSAEQFF. DNA of the CDR3: TGTGCCAGCAGCTTCGGGCACTCCGCCGAGCAGTTCTTC.

The chain has TRBV12-3 or TRBV12-4 and TRBJ1-1; TRBD1 might be the D (5 bases). This CDR3 comprises 13 residues. The germline V and J ends were trimmed by 5 bases and 5 bases, with 12 bases remaining between them. The DNA of the CDR3 is TGTGCCAGCAGTCCTGGGGGAACTACTGAAGCTTTCTTT. Its translation is CASSPGGTTEAFF.

This clonotype was seen many times. V and J are TRBV7-2 and TRBJ2-2; 7 bases align to TRBD2. Looked up from germline, CDR1 is SGHTA and CDR2 is FQGNSA. The CDR3 runs 15 residues. The ends lost 5 bases at V and 5 bases at J; junction bases unmatched: 8. CDR3 region: CASSRGGPGTGELFF. CDR3 in DNA: TGTGCCAGCAGCCGGGGAGGGCCAGGAACCGGGGAGCTGTTTTTT.

This clonotype turned up a few times. The J gene is TRBJ2-2, the V gene TRBV7-6; no clear D. The CDR3 sequence is 15 residues long. V was shortened by 1 base and J by 4 bases, with 10 bases between the two germline ends. Germline-derived CDR1 and CDR2 are SGHVS and FNYEAQ. This CDR3 reads CASSLDRPSTGELFF. CDR3 nucleotide sequence: TGTGCCAGCAGCTTAGATCGGCCCAGCACCGGGGAGCTGTTTTTT.

This chain's CDR3 is CASSRAGLAGVLDEQFF. In DNA, the CDR3 is TGTGCCAGCAGTAGAGCGGGACTAGCGGGAGTTCTGGATGAGCAGTTCTTC. The chain has TRBV6-2 or TRBV6-3 and TRBJ2-1; 14 bases line up with TRBD2. With 5 bases clipped from V and 8 bases from J, the junction kept 11 bases outside the gene matches. Germline CDR1 and CDR2: MNHEY and SVGEGT. There are 17 residues in the CDR3.

The chain couples TRBV5-4 to TRBJ2-2; D gene unclear. Germline CDR1 reads SGHNT; CDR2 reads YYREEE (reference sequence). V shed 4 bases and J shed 6 bases, with 10 bases lying between them. The CDR3 has 13 residues. Here the CDR3 DNA reads TGTGCCAGCAGCGATGTCGTTGCCGGGGAGCTGTTTTTT. This encodes CASSDVVAGELFF.